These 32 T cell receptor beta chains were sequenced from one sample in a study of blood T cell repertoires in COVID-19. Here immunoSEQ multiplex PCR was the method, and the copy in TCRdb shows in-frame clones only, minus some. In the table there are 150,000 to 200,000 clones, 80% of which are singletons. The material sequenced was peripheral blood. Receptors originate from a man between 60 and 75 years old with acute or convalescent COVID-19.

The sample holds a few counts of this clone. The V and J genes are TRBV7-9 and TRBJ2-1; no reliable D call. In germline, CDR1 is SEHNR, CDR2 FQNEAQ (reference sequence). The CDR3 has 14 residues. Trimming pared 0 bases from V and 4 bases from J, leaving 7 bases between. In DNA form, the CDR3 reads TGTGCCAGCAGCTTAGCGATTCAGTACAATGAGCAGTTCTTC. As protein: CASSLAIQYNEQFF.

The DNA for the CDR3 is TGTGCCTGGAGCCTGGGACTAGCGGGAAGTACCGGGGAGCTGTTTTTT. This sequence encodes CAWSLGLAGSTGELFF. The chain links TRBV30 to TRBJ2-2, with 13 positions matching TRBD2. From germline, CDR1 is GTSNPN and CDR2 SVGIG (reference sequence). V was pared by 3 bases and J by 5 bases, with 6 bases of the junction left unmatched. The CDR3 is 16 amino acids.

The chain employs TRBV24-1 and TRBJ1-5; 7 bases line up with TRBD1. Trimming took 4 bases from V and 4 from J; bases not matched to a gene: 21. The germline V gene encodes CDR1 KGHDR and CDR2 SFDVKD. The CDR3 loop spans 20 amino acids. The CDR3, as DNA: TGTGCCACCAGTGACCTCCGGGACAGTCCCTTTTCGATCGGAAATCAGCCCCAGCATTTT. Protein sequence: CATSDLRDSPFSIGNQPQHF.

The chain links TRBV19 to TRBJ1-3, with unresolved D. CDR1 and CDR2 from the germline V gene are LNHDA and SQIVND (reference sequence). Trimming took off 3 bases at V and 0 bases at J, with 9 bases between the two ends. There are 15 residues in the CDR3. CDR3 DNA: TGTGCCAGTAGTATGAGTGATTACTCTGGAAACACCATATATTTT. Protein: CASSMSDYSGNTIYF.

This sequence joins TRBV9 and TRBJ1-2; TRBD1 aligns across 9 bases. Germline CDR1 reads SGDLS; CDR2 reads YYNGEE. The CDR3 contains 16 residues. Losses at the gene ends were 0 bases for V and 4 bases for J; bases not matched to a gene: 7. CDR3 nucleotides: TGTGCCAGCAGCGTAGAAGGCGGACAGGGGTTCTATGGCTACACCTTC. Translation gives CASSVEGGQGFYGYTF.

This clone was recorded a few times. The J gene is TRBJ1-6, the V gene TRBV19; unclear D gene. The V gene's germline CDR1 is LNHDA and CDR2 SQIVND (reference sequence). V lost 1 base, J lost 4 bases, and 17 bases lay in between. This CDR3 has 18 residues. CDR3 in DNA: TGTGCCAGTAGTATAGGATCAGGAGGCAGTCTTTATAATTCACCCCTCCACTTT. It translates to CASSIGSGGSLYNSPLHF.

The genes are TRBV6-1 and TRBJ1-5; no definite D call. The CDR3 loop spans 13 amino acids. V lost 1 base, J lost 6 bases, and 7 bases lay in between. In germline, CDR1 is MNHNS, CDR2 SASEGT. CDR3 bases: TGTGCCAGCAGTGAAGGGCCAGTTCAGCCCCAGCATTTT. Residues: CASSEGPVQPQHF.

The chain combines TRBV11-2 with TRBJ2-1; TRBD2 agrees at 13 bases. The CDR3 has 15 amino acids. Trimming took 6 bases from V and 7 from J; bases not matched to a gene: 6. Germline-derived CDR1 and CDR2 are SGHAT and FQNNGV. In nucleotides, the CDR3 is TGTGCCAGCAGACGACTAGCGGGGGGACTAAATGAGCAGTTCTTC. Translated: CASRRLAGGLNEQFF.

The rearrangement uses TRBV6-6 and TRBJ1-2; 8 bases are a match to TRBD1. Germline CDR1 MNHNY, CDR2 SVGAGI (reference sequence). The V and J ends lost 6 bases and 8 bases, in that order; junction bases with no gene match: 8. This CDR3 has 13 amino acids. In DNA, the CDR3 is TGTGCCAGCAGCGAAGATCAGGGGGCCGGCTACACCTTC. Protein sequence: CASSEDQGAGYTF.

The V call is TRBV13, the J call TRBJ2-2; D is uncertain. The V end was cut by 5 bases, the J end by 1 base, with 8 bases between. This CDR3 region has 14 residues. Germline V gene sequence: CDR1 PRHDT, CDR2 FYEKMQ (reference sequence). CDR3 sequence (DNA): TGTGCCAGCAGCGTAGCTAGGAACACCGGGGAGCTGTTTTTT. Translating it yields CASSVARNTGELFF.

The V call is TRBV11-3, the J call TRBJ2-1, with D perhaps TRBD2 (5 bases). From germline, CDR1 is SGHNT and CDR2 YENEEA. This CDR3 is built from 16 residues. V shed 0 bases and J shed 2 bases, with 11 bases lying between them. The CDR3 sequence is CASSLDPERAYNEQFF. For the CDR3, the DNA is TGTGCCAGCAGCTTAGATCCTGAGAGGGCCTACAATGAGCAGTTCTTC.

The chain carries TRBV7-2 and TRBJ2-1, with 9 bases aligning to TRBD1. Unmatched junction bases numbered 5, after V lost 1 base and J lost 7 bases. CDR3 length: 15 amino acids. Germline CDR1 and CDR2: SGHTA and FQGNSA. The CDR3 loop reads CASSLVGTGFNEQFF. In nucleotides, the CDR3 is TGTGCCAGCAGCTTAGTTGGGACAGGGTTTAATGAGCAGTTCTTC.

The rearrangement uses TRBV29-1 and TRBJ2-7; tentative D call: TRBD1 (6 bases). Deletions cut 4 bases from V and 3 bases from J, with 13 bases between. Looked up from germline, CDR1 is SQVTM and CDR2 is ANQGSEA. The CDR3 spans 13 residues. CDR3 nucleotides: TGCAGCGTTGGGGCAGGGGTTAACTACGAGCAGTACTTC. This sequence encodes CSVGAGVNYEQYF.

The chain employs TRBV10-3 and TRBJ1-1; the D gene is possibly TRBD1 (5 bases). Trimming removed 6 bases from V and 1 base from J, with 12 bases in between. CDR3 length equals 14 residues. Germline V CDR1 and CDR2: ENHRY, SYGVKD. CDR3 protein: CAIRRQSGNTEAFF. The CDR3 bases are TGTGCCATCAGGAGACAGTCGGGGAACACTGAAGCTTTCTTT.

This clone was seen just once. The CDR3 bases are TGCGCCAGCAGCCGCGACGGGAATCAGCCCCAGCATTTT. Amino acid sequence: CASSRDGNQPQHF. The chain carries TRBV4-1 and TRBJ1-5; D unclear. Per germline, CDR1 MGHRA and CDR2 YSYEKL. V lost 4 bases and J 4 bases, leaving 8 bases between the germline ends. This CDR3 has 13 amino acids.

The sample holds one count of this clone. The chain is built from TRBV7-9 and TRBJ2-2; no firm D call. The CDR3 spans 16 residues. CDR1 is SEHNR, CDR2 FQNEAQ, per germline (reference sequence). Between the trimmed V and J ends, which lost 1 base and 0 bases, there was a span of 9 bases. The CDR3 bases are TGTGCCAGCAGCTTAGTGGCAGGCGCGAACACCGGGGAGCTGTTTTTT. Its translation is CASSLVAGANTGELFF.

CDR3 sequence reads: CASSPQILYEQYF. In DNA form, the CDR3 reads TGTGCCAGCAGTCCGCAGATCCTCTACGAGCAGTACTTC. The chain has TRBV6-5 and TRBJ2-7, with D uncertain. Germline-derived CDR1 and CDR2 are MNHEY and SVGAGI. Trimming cost V 5 bases and J 3 bases, with 11 bases left between them. The CDR3 extends over 13 amino acids.

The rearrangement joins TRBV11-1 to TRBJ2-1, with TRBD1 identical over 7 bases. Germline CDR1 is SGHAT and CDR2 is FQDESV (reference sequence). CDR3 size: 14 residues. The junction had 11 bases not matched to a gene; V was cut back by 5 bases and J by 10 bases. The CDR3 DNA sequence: TGTGCCAGCAGCCTCGGGACAGCCGTCGGAGAGCAGTTCTTC. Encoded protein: CASSLGTAVGEQFF.

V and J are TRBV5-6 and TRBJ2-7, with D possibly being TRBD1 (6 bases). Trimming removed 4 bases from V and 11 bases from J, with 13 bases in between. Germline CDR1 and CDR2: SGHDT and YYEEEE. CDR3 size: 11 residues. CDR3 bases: TGTGCCAGCAGCGTACGGGACACAGAGTACTTC. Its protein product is CASSVRDTEYF.

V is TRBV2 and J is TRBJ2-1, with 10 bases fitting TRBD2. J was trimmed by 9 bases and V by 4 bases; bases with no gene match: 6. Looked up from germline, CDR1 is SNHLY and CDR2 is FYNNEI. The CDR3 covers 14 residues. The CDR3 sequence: CASSAERGGGEQFF. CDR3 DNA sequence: TGTGCCAGCAGTGCGGAGCGGGGGGGCGGTGAGCAGTTCTTC.

The CDR3 bases are TGTGCCAGCAGTCCAAACAGGGTAGGGGCTTTCTTT. Translated: CASSPNRVGAFF. The chain joins TRBV12-3 or TRBV12-4 to TRBJ1-1; TRBD1 might be the D (6 bases). With 5 bases removed from V and 11 bases from J, the gap between germline ends came to 15 bases. This CDR3 has 12 amino acids.

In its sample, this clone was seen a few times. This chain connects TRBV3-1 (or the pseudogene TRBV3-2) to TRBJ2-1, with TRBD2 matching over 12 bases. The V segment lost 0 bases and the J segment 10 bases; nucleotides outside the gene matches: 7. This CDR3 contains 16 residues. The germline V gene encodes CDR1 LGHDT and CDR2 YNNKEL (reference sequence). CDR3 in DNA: TGTGCCAGCAGCCAAGATCCTGGACTAGCGGGACCGGAGCAGTTCTTC. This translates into CASSQDPGLAGPEQFF.

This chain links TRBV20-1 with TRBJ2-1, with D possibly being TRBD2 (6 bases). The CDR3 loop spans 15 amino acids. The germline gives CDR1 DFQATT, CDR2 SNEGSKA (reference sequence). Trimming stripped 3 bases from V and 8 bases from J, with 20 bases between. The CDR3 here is CSASRSSGILDEQFF. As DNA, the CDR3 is TGCAGTGCTAGTCGGAGTAGCGGTATCTTAGATGAGCAGTTCTTC.

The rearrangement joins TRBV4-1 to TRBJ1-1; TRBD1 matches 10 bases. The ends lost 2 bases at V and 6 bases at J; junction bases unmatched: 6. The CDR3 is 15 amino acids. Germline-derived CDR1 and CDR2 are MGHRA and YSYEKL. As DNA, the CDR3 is TGCGCCAGCAGCCAACGGACAGGGGGAACGGCTGAAGCTTTCTTT. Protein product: CASSQRTGGTAEAFF.

The chain's CDR3 is CASSLPLGSTDYEQYF. DNA of the CDR3: TGTGCCAGCAGCTTACCCCTAGGGAGTACCGACTACGAGCAGTACTTC. This chain joins TRBV7-3 and TRBJ2-7; TRBD2 might be the D (5 bases). There are 16 residues in the CDR3. Germline V lookup: CDR1 SGHTA, CDR2 FQGTGA. V lost 2 bases and J 3 bases, leaving 17 bases between the germline ends.

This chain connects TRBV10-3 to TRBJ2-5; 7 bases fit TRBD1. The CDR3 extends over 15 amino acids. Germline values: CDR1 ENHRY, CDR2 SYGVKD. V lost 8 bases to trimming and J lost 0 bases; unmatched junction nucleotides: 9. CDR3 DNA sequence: TGTGCCATCGCGGACAGGAGCGGTTACCAAGAGACCCAGTACTTC. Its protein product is CAIADRSGYQETQYF.

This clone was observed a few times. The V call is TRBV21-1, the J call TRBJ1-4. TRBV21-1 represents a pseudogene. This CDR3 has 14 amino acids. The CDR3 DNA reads TGTGCCAGCAGCCGGGGAGAGATAAATGAAAAACTGTTTTTT. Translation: CASSRGEINEKLFF.

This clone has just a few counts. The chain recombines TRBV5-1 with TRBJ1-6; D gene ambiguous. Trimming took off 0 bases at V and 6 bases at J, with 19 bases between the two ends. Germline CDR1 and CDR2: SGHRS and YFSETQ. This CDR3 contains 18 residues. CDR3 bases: TGCGCCAGCAGCTTGGCCCGGGGAAGCCAACAATCTAATTCACCCCTCCACTTT. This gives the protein CASSLARGSQQSNSPLHF.

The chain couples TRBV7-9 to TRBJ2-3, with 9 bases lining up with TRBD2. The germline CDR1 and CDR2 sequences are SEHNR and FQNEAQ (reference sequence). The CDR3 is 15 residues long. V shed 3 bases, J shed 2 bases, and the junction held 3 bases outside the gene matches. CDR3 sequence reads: CASSLTSGHTDTQYF. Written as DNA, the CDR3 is TGTGCCAGCAGCTTGACTAGCGGCCACACAGATACGCAGTATTTT.

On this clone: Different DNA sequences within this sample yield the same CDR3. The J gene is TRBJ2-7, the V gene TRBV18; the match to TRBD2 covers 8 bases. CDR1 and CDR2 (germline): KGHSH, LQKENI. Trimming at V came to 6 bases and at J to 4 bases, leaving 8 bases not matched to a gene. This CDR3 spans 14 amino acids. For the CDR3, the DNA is TGTGCCAGCTCTCCGGGACTAGTAAATTACGAGCAGTACTTC. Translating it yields CASSPGLVNYEQYF.

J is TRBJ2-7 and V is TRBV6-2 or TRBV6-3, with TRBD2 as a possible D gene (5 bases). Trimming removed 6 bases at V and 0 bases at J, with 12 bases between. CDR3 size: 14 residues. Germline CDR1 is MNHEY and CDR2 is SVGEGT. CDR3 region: CASRPTRDSYEQYF. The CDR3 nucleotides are TGTGCCAGCAGACCTACTAGGGACTCCTACGAGCAGTACTTC.

This chain's CDR3 is CASSSLNQPQHF. CDR3 DNA sequence: TGTGCCAGCAGCTCTCTCAATCAGCCCCAGCATTTT. The chain employs TRBV5-6 and TRBJ1-5; D not resolved. Germline CDR1 reads SGHDT; CDR2 reads YYEEEE. The length of the CDR3 is 12 residues. V lost 3 bases, J lost 3 bases, and 4 bases lay in between.